The next 23 T cell receptor beta chains were all read from a single sample in a study of tumor and adjacent non-tumor tissue in lung cancer. Three rounds of nested PCR, following a modified ARM-PCR protocol, produced the TCRbeta library. TCRdb recomputed calls from the multiplex PCR reads with MiXCR, one row per CDR3 protein. The sample includes about 93,000 distinct CDR3 sequences, just over 65% of them seen just once. RNA was extracted from bulk tissue without any cell sorting. The sequencing input was lung tumor tissue. The receptors were gathered from a man aged 55-75 years with non-small cell lung cancer.

The rearrangement links TRBV6-1 to TRBJ1-5, with 9 bases matching TRBD1. This CDR3 has 19 residues. The germline gives CDR1 MNHNS, CDR2 SASEGT. The trim removed 11 bases at V and 2 bases at J, leaving 22 bases unmatched. The CDR3, as DNA: TGTGCCGGCAATCCCCCAGGAGGACAGGGGTTGGTTGGCAATCAGCCCCAGCATTTT. This codes for CAGNPPGGQGLVGNQPQHF.

The chain has TRBV6-1 and TRBJ2-7; D is unclear. The CDR3 extends over 13 amino acids. V lost 6 bases and J lost 5, with 14 bases in between. The germline CDR1 and CDR2 sequences are MNHNS and SASEGT. CDR3 DNA: TGTGCCAGCAGCGATGCGCGCAGCCACGAGCAGTACTTC. Translated, it gives CASSDARSHEQYF.

Notes on this clonotype: Here the CDR3 omits its conserved ending phenylalanine or tryptophan, so a read error is the likely source. This chain uses TRBV10-2 with TRBJ1-5; a weak D match, TRBD1 (5 bases). Looked up from germline, CDR1 is WSHSY and CDR2 is SAAADI. This CDR3 is built from 13 residues. The CDR3 loop reads CASSWQGNQPQHL. CDR3 DNA: TGCGCGAGCAGTTGGCAGGGAAATCAGCCCCAGCATCTT.

The V gene is TRBV4-1, the J gene TRBJ1-3; D gene unclear. This CDR3 has 14 residues. Germline V gene lookup returns CDR1 MGHRA and CDR2 YSYEKL. Trimming took off 6 bases at V and 0 bases at J, with 9 bases between the two ends. CDR3 in amino acids: CASRMRLSGNTIYF. CDR3 DNA: TGCGCCAGCAGAATGCGACTCTCTGGAAACACCATATATTTT.

On this clonotype: At one end, the junction sequence differs from germline, possibly due to a read error. The V gene is TRBV4-1, the J gene TRBJ2-3; D possibly corresponds to TRBD1 (5 bases). There are 16 residues in the CDR3. Germline lookup yields CDR1 MGHRA and CDR2 YSYEKL. For the CDR3, the DNA is TGCGCCAGCAGCCAAGACGCAGGGTTCCGCGCAGATATGCAGTATTTT. Translation gives CASSQDAGFRADMQYF.

This clonotype has just a few counts. This may arise from a read error, as a much more abundant clone is one base away. The chain uses TRBV6-1 and TRBJ1-3; D ambiguous. V lost 1 base to trimming and J lost 3 bases, with 10 bases between them. This CDR3 comprises 15 residues. Germline V CDR1 and CDR2: MNHNS, SASEGT. The CDR3 DNA follows: TGTGCCAGCAGTGAAGGGATACTCTATGGAAACACCATATATTTT. Translating it yields CASSEGILYGNTIYF.

On this clonotype: A single base separates this from a much larger clone, so it may be a read error. The V call is TRBV5-1, the J call TRBJ1-1; maybe TRBD1 (6 bases). V lost 5 bases to trimming and J lost 1 base, with 12 bases between them. This CDR3 is built from 14 residues. Germline lookup yields CDR1 SGHRS and CDR2 YFSETQ. The CDR3 sequence: CASRTPGQNTEAFF. The DNA for the CDR3 is TGCGCCAGCAGAACCCCGGGACAGAACACTGAAGCTTTCTTT. Variable domain in full (rest from reference TRBV5-1 and TRBJ1-1): KAGVTQTPRYLIKTRGQQVTLSCSPISGHRSVSWYQQTPGQGLQFLFEYFSETQRNKGNFPGRFSGRQFSNSRSEMNVSTLELGDSALYLCASRTPGQNTEAFFGQGTRLTVV.

This chain joins TRBV6-1 and TRBJ1-1, with 9 bases identical to TRBD1. Germline V gene data show CDR1 as MNHNS and CDR2 as SASEGT. This CDR3 region has 15 residues. The V and J ends lost 10 bases and 0 bases, in that order; junction bases with no gene match: 9. DNA of the CDR3: TGTGCCACAGCTTTTCACAGGGGGCTGAACACTGAAGCTTTCTTT. Its translation is CATAFHRGLNTEAFF.

The genes are TRBV25-1 and TRBJ2-2; possibly TRBD1 for D (5 bases). Germline CDR1 reads MGHDK; CDR2 reads SYGVNS. V was trimmed by 6 bases and J by 10 bases, leaving 15 bases between them. The CDR3 consists of 13 residues. The CDR3 here is CASRALGAEELFF. CDR3 DNA: TGTGCCAGCAGGGCTTTAGGGGCCGAGGAGCTGTTTTTT.

V is TRBV30 and J is TRBJ1-6; weak D call: TRBD1 (5 bases). The germline V and J ends were trimmed by 5 bases and 10 bases, with 15 bases remaining between them. The germline gives CDR1 GTSNPN, CDR2 SVGIG (reference sequence). This CDR3 comprises 13 residues. The CDR3 DNA sequence: TGTGCCTGGTGTTTGGTAGGGGCCTCACCCCTCCACTTT. This sequence encodes CAWCLVGASPLHF. Together with reference TRBV30 and TRBJ1-6, the CDR3 gives the full variable domain: SQTIHQWPATLVQPVGSPLSLECTVEGTSNPNLYWYRQAAGRGLQLLFYSVGIGQISSEVPQNLSASRPQDRQFILSSKKLLLSDSGFYLCAWCLVGASPLHFGNGTRLTVT.

In regard to this clonotype: One end of the junction varies from germline; a read error may be responsible. The V and J genes are TRBV29-1 and TRBJ2-6; TRBD1 agrees at 11 bases. Germline assignment: CDR1 SQVTM and CDR2 ANQGSEA. The CDR3 runs 16 residues. The chain's CDR3 is CSILPGQGGGANVPTF. CDR3 DNA sequence: TGCAGCATTCTACCGGGACAGGGGGGTGGGGCCAACGTCCCGACTTTC.

The chain combines TRBV29-1 with TRBJ2-1, with 10 bases fitting TRBD2. Germline-derived CDR1 and CDR2 are SQVTM and ANQGSEA. Trimming took 2 bases from V and 9 from J; bases not matched to a gene: 13. The CDR3 sequence is 16 residues long. The CDR3 sequence is CSVEKMASGRGGEQFF. The DNA of the CDR3 is TGCAGCGTTGAAAAAATGGCTAGCGGGAGAGGAGGTGAGCAGTTCTTC.

Concerning this clonotype itself: A read error is likely, as this CDR3 ends without the conserved phenylalanine or tryptophan. The chain combines TRBV11-3 with TRBJ2-5; D unresolved. Trimming shortened V by 5 bases and J by 9 bases, and 19 bases separated the two germline ends. This CDR3 comprises 14 residues. Germline lookup yields CDR1 SGHNT and CDR2 YENEEA. In DNA form, the CDR3 reads TGTGCCAGCAGCCCCCGAGGTGGGTACGAGGCCCAGTACTTA. It specifies CASSPRGGYEAQYL.

This clonotype was seen at least ten times. The rearrangement joins TRBV5-6 to TRBJ1-5, with 12 bases matching TRBD1. The CDR3 covers 19 residues. Germline V gene data show CDR1 as SGHDT and CDR2 as YYEEEE. The ends lost 4 bases at V and 2 bases at J; junction bases unmatched: 13. The CDR3, as DNA: TGTGCCAGCAGCCTGGGCGCGGGGACAGGGGGCTTTGGCAATCAGCCCCAGCATTTT. This translates into CASSLGAGTGGFGNQPQHF.

The chain links TRBV5-6 to TRBJ2-5, with D unresolved. Germline V CDR1 and CDR2: SGHDT, YYEEEE. The CDR3 totals 15 residues. The CDR3 DNA reads as TGTATCAGCAGCTCCTCGGTCCGGAGACAAGAGACCCAGTACTTC. Its protein product is CISSSSVRRQETQYF.

This clonotype came up once. One end of the junction is discordant with germline, which a read error may explain. J is TRBJ2-1 and V is TRBV20-1; TRBD2 agrees at 9 bases. CDR1 and CDR2 from the germline V gene are DFQATT and SNEGSKA (reference sequence). This CDR3 is built from 16 residues. The CDR3, as DNA: TGCAGTTCTAGGCATACTAGCGGGTGTCGATACAATGAGCAGTTCTTC. Translation: CSSRHTSGCRYNEQFF.

Worth noting for this clonotype: The junction shows a germline mismatch at one end, possibly a read error. The chain couples TRBV11-3 to TRBJ2-1; D call uncertain. CDR3 length: 14 amino acids. CDR1 is SGHNT, CDR2 YENEEA, per germline. CDR3 loop: CANSLDFGNGGQFF. As DNA, the CDR3 is TGTGCCAACAGCTTAGATTTTGGGAACGGTGGGCAGTTCTTC.

Worth noting for this clonotype: Lacking the conserved final phenylalanine or tryptophan, this CDR3 likely reflects a read error. The chain carries TRBV4-2 and TRBJ2-4; TRBD2 might be the D (6 bases). Germline V lookup: CDR1 LGHNA, CDR2 YNFKEQ. This CDR3 has 16 amino acids. The CDR3 spells CASSQDAVPLANTQYL. Written as DNA, the CDR3 is TGTGCCAGCAGCCAAGATGCGGTCCCCCTAGCGAACACTCAGTACTTA.

As concerns this clonotype: A read error may be the cause here, since a much bigger clone is one base away. The rearrangement uses TRBV4-3 and TRBJ2-7; D call uncertain. The CDR3 loop spans 14 amino acids. Germline CDR1 is LGHNA and CDR2 is YSLEER. CDR3 sequence reads: CTSSPFRASIEQYF. CDR3 in DNA: TGCACCAGCAGCCCTTTTAGGGCCTCCATCGAGCAGTACTTC.

This clonotype was recorded many times. The J gene is TRBJ2-5, the V gene TRBV29-1, with D perhaps TRBD1 or TRBD2 (5 bases each). Trimming took off 6 bases at V and 14 bases at J, with 16 bases between the two ends. Germline V gene sequence: CDR1 SQVTM, CDR2 ANQGSEA. The CDR3 is 10 residues long. The CDR3 region is CSVPGAGTYF. Written as DNA, the CDR3 is TGCAGCGTCCCCGGGGCAGGGACCTACTTC.

Of note for this clonotype: A much larger clone sits a single nucleotide away, making a read error possible. The chain is built from TRBV5-1 and TRBJ2-3; 7 nucleotides match TRBD1. Germline lookup yields CDR1 SGHRS and CDR2 YFSETQ. The CDR3 is 14 amino acids. The CDR3 DNA reads TGCGTCAGCAGCCTGGGACAGCCCACAGATACGCAGTATTTT. Translation: CVSSLGQPTDTQYF. The complete variable domain, with remaining parts taken from reference TRBV5-1 and TRBJ2-3, reads KAGVTQTPRYLIKTRGQQVTLSCSPISGHRSVSWYQQTPGQGLQFLFEYFSETQRNKGNFPGRFSGRQFSNSRSEMNVSTLELGDSALYLCVSSLGQPTDTQYFGPGTRLTVL.

The rearrangement links TRBV11-2 to TRBJ2-1; TRBD2 aligns across 10 bases. The junction had 13 bases not matched to a gene; V was cut back by 5 bases and J by 12 bases. CDR3 length equals 15 residues. Germline V gives CDR1 SGHAT, CDR2 FQNNGV. CDR3 bases: TGTGCCAGCAGCCCCTCGGGACTAGCGACCCATGGGCAGTTCTTC. Protein product: CASSPSGLATHGQFF.

In this sample, this clonotype turned up once. A much larger clone is a single base away; this may be a read error. The rearrangement uses TRBV20-1 and TRBJ2-7; TRBD2 aligns across 7 bases. V trimming: 7 bases; J trimming: 4 bases; junction bases outside the gene matches: 16. The CDR3 has 15 residues. The germline V gene encodes CDR1 DFQATT and CDR2 SNEGSKA (reference sequence). The CDR3 reads CSVSRPSGLMYEQYF. DNA for the CDR3: TGCAGTGTTAGCCGCCCTAGCGGATTAATGTACGAGCAGTACTTC.